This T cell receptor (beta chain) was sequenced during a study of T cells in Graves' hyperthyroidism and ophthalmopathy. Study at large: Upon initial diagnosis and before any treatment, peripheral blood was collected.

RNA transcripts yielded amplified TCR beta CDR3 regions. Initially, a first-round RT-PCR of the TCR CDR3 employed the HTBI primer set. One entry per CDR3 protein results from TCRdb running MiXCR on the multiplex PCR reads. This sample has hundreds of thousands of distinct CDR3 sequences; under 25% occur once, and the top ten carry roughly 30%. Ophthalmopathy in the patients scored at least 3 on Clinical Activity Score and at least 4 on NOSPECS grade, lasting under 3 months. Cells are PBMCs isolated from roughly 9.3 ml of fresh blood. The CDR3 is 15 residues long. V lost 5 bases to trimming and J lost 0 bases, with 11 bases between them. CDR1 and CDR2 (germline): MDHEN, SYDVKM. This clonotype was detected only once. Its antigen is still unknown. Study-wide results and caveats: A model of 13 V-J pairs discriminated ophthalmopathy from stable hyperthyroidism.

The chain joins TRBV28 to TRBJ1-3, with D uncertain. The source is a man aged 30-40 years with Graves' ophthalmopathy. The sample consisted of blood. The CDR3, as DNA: TGTGCCAGCAGTCCCCCTCCAGCCTCTGGAAACACCATATATTTT. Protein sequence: CASSPPPASGNTIYF. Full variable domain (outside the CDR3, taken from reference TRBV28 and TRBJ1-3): DVKVTQSSRYLVKRTGEKVFLECVQDMDHENMFWYRQDPGLGLRLIYFSYDVKMKEKGDIPEGYSVSREKKERFSLILESASTNQTSMYLCASSPPPASGNTIYFGEGSWLTVV.